This T cell receptor (beta chain) was found in a study of blood T cells in healthy people across ages. A J-beta primer mix and a sample-barcoded 5' primer were used in a second PCR of about 7 to 11 cycles. TCRdb called the 5' RACE reads again in MiXCR, with one record for every CDR3 protein. Of some 1.5 million distinct CDR3 sequences listed, 35% to 45% are singletons. The V and J ends lost 4 bases and 0 bases, in that order; junction bases with no gene match: 19. The CDR3 length is 20 residues. The germline V gene has CDR1 SGDLS and CDR2 YYNGEE. The clonotype comes from a woman aged 18-29 years in good health. Sequencing was performed on blood. This chain joins TRBV9 and TRBJ2-3, with 8 positions matching TRBD1. The CDR3 region has the DNA TGTGCCAGCAGCTCTAGCCTTCGGACAGGGACTTCTTTCAGCACAGATACGCAGTATTTT. It encodes CASSSSLRTGTSFSTDTQYF.